This T cell receptor (beta chain) is from a study of CD8 T cells in ankylosing spondylitis. The study, taken as a whole, reports: A motif of under 10 highly homologous TCR beta variants was seen as apparently characteristic of ankylosing spondylitis blood. Peripheral blood held disease-linked clones only at relatively low frequency, and these were CD8+. In ankylosing spondylitis patients, matched synovial fluid reportedly showed significant enrichment of disease-linked clones.

The CDR3 has 14 residues. V was shortened by 7 bases and J by 4 bases, with 13 bases between the two germline ends. The V gene's germline CDR1 is MNHNS and CDR2 SASEGT. This clonotype appeared a few times. What it binds is not known. Scientists made TCR beta libraries using quantitative 5'-RACE with molecular barcodes. One entry per CDR3 protein, called by TCRdb with MiXCR from the 5' RACE reads. The sample records more than 250,000 distinct CDR3 sequences, 9.5% to 13% being singletons. This TCR derives from a female donor with ankylosing spondylitis or in good health (not recorded which). The specimen sequenced was blood, either unsorted or a sorted T cell fraction (not recorded which). This rearrangement joins TRBV6-1 to TRBJ2-2; D ambiguous. CDR3 protein: CASISGSRTGELFF. The CDR3 bases are TGTGCCAGCATCTCCGGGTCACGCACCGGGGAGCTGTTTTTT.